This record covers a single TCR beta chain. Its target is not known. The source of the sample is a study of cytomegalovirus exposure and HLA in healthy donors. At the level of the study: Most donors, 70% to 85% of a few hundred genotyped, fell in the Caucasian-associated ancestry cluster. Study results and caveats: The study dropped some indistinguishable V segments, TRBV6-2 and TRBV6-3 among them.

With 60 Vbeta and 13 Jbeta primers, the PCR was carried out. Assay: immunoSEQ multiplex PCR; the TCRdb copy retains only in-frame clones and omits some. The sample holds under 150,000 clones. V was trimmed by 7 bases and J by 6 bases, leaving 18 bases between them. CDR1 is LNHDA and CDR2 is SQIVND in the germline V gene (reference sequence). This CDR3 comprises 14 residues. The chain employs TRBV19 and TRBJ1-2, with a possible D match to TRBD1 (6 bases). The clonotype was recovered from a woman aged 55-70 years in good health and CMV-seronegative. Sequencing was done on a sample of PBMCs. CDR3 sequence reads: CASTSGSGEHGYTF. The CDR3 DNA reads as TGTGCCAGTACATCAGGGTCAGGGGAACATGGCTACACCTTC.